A single sample is the source of the 12 T cell receptor beta chains below, sequenced in a study of identical twins. TCRdb ran MiXCR on the 5' RACE reads and lists one entry per CDR3 protein. The data hold about 210,000 distinct CDR3 sequences, with about a tenth observed a single time. The sequenced material came from memory (CD45RO+) T cells sorted from blood. Source of these receptors: a woman in her late teens or twenties in good health.

V usage is TRBV2 and J usage is TRBJ2-2; maybe TRBD1 (5 bases). The length of the CDR3 is 16 residues. CDR1 and CDR2 (germline): SNHLY, FYNNEI. V was cut by 8 bases and J by 0 bases, with 16 bases left in between. The DNA for the CDR3 is TGTGCCAGCGGGGCAGGCGCCCCCGCGAACACCGGGGAGCTGTTTTTT. Translation gives CASGAGAPANTGELFF.

The chain carries TRBV12-3 or TRBV12-4 and TRBJ2-3; 7 nucleotides align to TRBD2. V lost 6 bases to trimming and J lost 1 base; unmatched junction nucleotides: 13. The CDR3 covers 17 residues. The CDR3 is CASSPGGAGVGTDTQYF. The CDR3 DNA reads TGTGCCAGCAGCCCCGGCGGGGCGGGAGTTGGCACAGATACGCAGTATTTT.

This clonotype was observed at least ten times. V is TRBV28 and J is TRBJ2-7; D gene uncertain. The V gene lost 10 bases and the J gene lost 2 bases, with 12 bases spanning the gap. CDR1 is MDHEN and CDR2 is SYDVKM in the germline V gene. The CDR3 has 12 residues. CDR3 protein: CATMGRAYEQYF. DNA for the CDR3: TGTGCCACCATGGGAAGAGCCTACGAGCAGTACTTC.

Only one count was recorded for this clonotype. The rearrangement uses TRBV7-6 and TRBJ2-7; 9 bases fit TRBD2. The length of the CDR3 is 16 residues. J was trimmed by 7 bases and V by 1 base; bases with no gene match: 11. The germline V gene encodes CDR1 SGHVS and CDR2 FNYEAQ. CDR3 DNA: TGTGCCAGCAGCTTAGGGGCGGGAGGGGCCTCTCGAGAGCAGTACTTC. Its protein product is CASSLGAGGASREQYF.

This clonotype was seen at least ten times. This chain uses TRBV5-1 with TRBJ2-7; D possibly corresponds to TRBD1 (5 bases). The ends were cut back, 0 bases at V and 6 bases at J, with 7 bases in the middle. The germline gives CDR1 SGHRS, CDR2 YFSETQ. The CDR3 sequence is 12 residues long. The CDR3 bases are TGCGCCAGCAGCTTGGAAGGGGTCGAGCAGTACTTC. It is translated as CASSLEGVEQYF.

The J gene is TRBJ2-7, the V gene TRBV7-9; 9 bases agree with TRBD1. In germline, CDR1 is SEHNR, CDR2 FQNEAQ (reference sequence). Trimming at V came to 1 base and at J to 6 bases, leaving 7 bases not matched to a gene. This CDR3 region has 15 residues. DNA for the CDR3: TGTGCCAGCAGCTTAGTTGGGGGGACAGGGTTCGAGCAGTACTTC. This encodes CASSLVGGTGFEQYF.

This clonotype was recorded a few times. This sequence joins TRBV7-8 and TRBJ2-3, with TRBD1 matching 7 bases. J was trimmed by 2 bases and V by 5 bases; bases with no gene match: 7. The CDR3 runs 15 residues. Germline lookup yields CDR1 SGHVS and CDR2 FQNEAQ. Here the CDR3 reads CASSLRTGNTDTQYF. The DNA of the CDR3 is TGTGCCAGCAGCCTCCGGACAGGAAACACAGATACGCAGTATTTT.

In this sample, this clonotype turned up many times. V usage is TRBV20-1 and J usage is TRBJ1-4; D perhaps matches TRBD1 (5 bases). The CDR3 is made up of 12 amino acids. Germline V gives CDR1 DFQATT, CDR2 SNEGSKA (reference sequence). Trimming stripped 6 bases from V and 8 bases from J, with 13 bases between. The CDR3 sequence: CSARGSWEKLFF. The DNA for the CDR3 is TGCAGTGCAAGGGGCTCCTGGGAAAAACTGTTTTTT.

The rearrangement links TRBV4-1 to TRBJ2-3; TRBD2 matches 12 bases. CDR3 size: 17 residues. Germline values: CDR1 MGHRA, CDR2 YSYEKL. With 4 bases clipped from V and 1 base from J, the junction kept 6 bases outside the gene matches. The CDR3 reads CASSPPWTSGGTDTQYF. The CDR3, as DNA: TGCGCCAGCAGCCCGCCCTGGACTAGCGGGGGCACAGATACGCAGTATTTT.

This clonotype was counted only a few times. The chain carries TRBV9 and TRBJ1-6, with D perhaps matching TRBD1 (6 bases). Between the trimmed V and J ends, which lost 4 bases and 7 bases, there was a span of 15 bases. The CDR3 runs to 15 residues. From germline, CDR1 is SGDLS and CDR2 YYNGEE. CDR3 DNA: TGTGCCAGCAGCCCCAGGGGCAGGGAGAATTCACCCCTCCACTTT. It yields the protein CASSPRGRENSPLHF.

This clonotype has a handful of counts. This chain uses TRBV6-2 or TRBV6-3 with TRBJ2-2, with 7 bases lining up with TRBD2. With V trimmed by 5 bases and J by 8 bases, 8 bases remained unmatched. There are 14 residues in the CDR3. The germline V gene encodes CDR1 MNHEY and CDR2 SVGEGT. The chain's CDR3 is CASSLAVEQGELFF. The CDR3 nucleotides read TGTGCCAGCAGTCTAGCGGTTGAACAGGGGGAGCTGTTTTTT.

CDR3 region: CAWSTYSTDTQYF. The CDR3 nucleotides are TGTGCCTGGAGTACATACAGCACAGATACGCAGTATTTT. V gene TRBV30 combines with J gene TRBJ2-3, with D unclear. Germline-derived CDR1 and CDR2 are GTSNPN and SVGIG (reference sequence). The CDR3 covers 13 residues. V was cut by 2 bases and J by 0 bases, with 6 bases left in between.